Shown below are 11 T cell receptor beta chains from a single sample sequenced in a study of cytomegalovirus exposure and HLA in healthy donors. Using immunoSEQ multiplex PCR, the repertoire was profiled, and TCRdb retains in-frame clones only, with some absent. The sample holds tens of thousands of clones, 94% seen once. Sequenced: PBMCs. The receptors stem from a woman aged 18-29 years in good health and CMV-seropositive.

The chain combines TRBV4-1 with TRBJ1-1; TRBD1 aligns across 7 bases. The CDR3 has 14 amino acids. From germline, CDR1 is MGHRA and CDR2 YSYEKL. V trimming: 3 bases; J trimming: 0 bases; junction bases outside the gene matches: 1. The CDR3 DNA sequence: TGCGCCAGCAGCCAGGGACAGCTGAACACTGAAGCTTTCTTT. It yields the protein CASSQGQLNTEAFF.

This chain connects TRBV4-1 to TRBJ2-7; TRBD2 matches at 14 bases. The CDR3 has 15 residues. Germline V gene sequence: CDR1 MGHRA, CDR2 YSYEKL. V was pared by 4 bases and J by 5 bases, with 4 bases of the junction left unmatched. The CDR3 DNA reads TGCGCCAGCAGCCGAGGGACTAGCGGGAGCAACGAGCAGTACTTC. This sequence encodes CASSRGTSGSNEQYF.

J is TRBJ2-7 and V is TRBV27, with TRBD2 as a possible D gene (6 bases). Per the germline V gene, CDR1 is MNHEY and CDR2 is SMNVEV (reference sequence). The length of the CDR3 is 15 residues. Trimming removed 2 bases at V and 12 bases at J, with 23 bases between. CDR3 sequence reads: CASSLEHSGDLGLYF. The DNA of the CDR3 is TGTGCCAGCAGTTTAGAGCACTCGGGAGATCTTGGGCTGTACTTC.

CDR3 bases: TGCGCCAGCAGCCCGCCCCGGGGAGGCTACACCTTC. It specifies CASSPPRGGYTF. The chain has TRBV5-1 and TRBJ1-2; D is uncertain. This CDR3 spans 12 amino acids. Trimming stripped 4 bases from V and 8 bases from J, with 12 bases between. The germline V gene encodes CDR1 SGHRS and CDR2 YFSETQ.

This chain links TRBV7-3 with TRBJ2-7, with D perhaps matching TRBD1 (6 bases). The germline V and J ends were trimmed by 5 bases and 0 bases, with 8 bases remaining between them. The CDR3 is 13 amino acids. Germline CDR1 reads SGHTA; CDR2 reads FQGTGA. CDR3 loop: CASSPGHSYEQYF. The CDR3 DNA is TGTGCCAGCAGCCCGGGACACTCCTACGAGCAGTACTTC.

This rearrangement joins TRBV29-1 to TRBJ2-5; D possibly corresponds to TRBD1 (6 bases). The CDR3 covers 12 residues. Per germline, CDR1 SQVTM and CDR2 ANQGSEA. With 4 bases removed from V and 4 bases from J, the gap between germline ends came to 10 bases. DNA for the CDR3: TGCAGCGTTGCAGGGGCAACAGAGACCCAGTACTTC. Amino acids: CSVAGATETQYF.

This chain links TRBV5-4 with TRBJ2-1; D call uncertain. Germline CDR1 and CDR2: SGHNT and YYREEE (reference sequence). Trimming took 4 bases from V and 5 from J, leaving 10 bases between them. The CDR3 length is 13 residues. DNA of the CDR3: TGTGCCAGCAGCGACATTTCGAACAATGAGCAGTTCTTC. Protein: CASSDISNNEQFF.

The V call is TRBV5-1, the J call TRBJ1-1, with 7 bases lining up with TRBD1. V shed 2 bases and J 0 bases; nucleotides not matched to a gene: 13. Germline CDR1 reads SGHRS; CDR2 reads YFSETQ. There are 18 residues in the CDR3. CDR3 amino acids: CASSLRGTVDYLNTEAFF. CDR3 DNA: TGCGCCAGCAGCTTACGGGGGACAGTCGATTACCTGAACACTGAAGCTTTCTTT.

This clone was counted once. The V and J genes are TRBV11-3 and TRBJ1-2, with D unclear. The germline CDR1 and CDR2 sequences are SGHNT and YENEEA. The germline V and J ends were trimmed by 5 bases and 3 bases, with 10 bases remaining between them. This CDR3 has 13 amino acids. This CDR3 is CASSDPGDYGYTF. CDR3 nucleotide sequence: TGTGCCAGCAGCGATCCCGGGGACTATGGCTACACCTTC. The variable domain in full, with the rest retrieved from reference TRBV11-3 and TRBJ1-2, is EAGVVQSPRYKIIEKKQPVAFWCNPISGHNTLYWYLQNLGQGPELLIRYENEEAVDDSQLPKDRFSAERLKGVDSTLKIQPAELGDSAVYLCASSDPGDYGYTFGSGTRLTVV.

V usage is TRBV7-9 and J usage is TRBJ1-2; 10 bases are shared with TRBD1. CDR3 length equals 14 residues. With V trimmed by 1 base and J by 6 bases, 2 bases remained unmatched. Germline V gene data show CDR1 as SEHNR and CDR2 as FQNEAQ (reference sequence). DNA for the CDR3: TGTGCCAGCAGCTTAGTGGGACAGGGGAATGGCTACACCTTC. Its protein is CASSLVGQGNGYTF.

The chain combines TRBV6-6 with TRBJ2-1; 9 bases match TRBD2. The V gene end was trimmed by 5 bases and the J gene end by 1 base; junction bases not matched to a gene: 3. CDR3 length: 15 amino acids. Looked up from germline, CDR1 is MNHNY and CDR2 is SVGAGI (reference sequence). CDR3 residues: CASSPLAGSYNEQFF. In nucleotides, the CDR3 is TGTGCCAGCAGTCCGCTAGCGGGGTCCTACAATGAGCAGTTCTTC.